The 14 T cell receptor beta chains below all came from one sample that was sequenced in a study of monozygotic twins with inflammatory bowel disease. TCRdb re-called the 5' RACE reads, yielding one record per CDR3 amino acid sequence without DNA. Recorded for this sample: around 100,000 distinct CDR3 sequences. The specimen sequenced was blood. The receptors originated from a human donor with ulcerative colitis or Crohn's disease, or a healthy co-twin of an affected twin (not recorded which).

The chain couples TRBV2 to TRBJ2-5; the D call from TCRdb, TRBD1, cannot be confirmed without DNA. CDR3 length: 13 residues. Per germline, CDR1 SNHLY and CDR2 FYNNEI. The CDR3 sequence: CASSATGLETQYF.

The CDR3 loop is CASSLMASGAETQYF. J is TRBJ2-5 and V is TRBV7-2; TCRdb's D gene call, TRBD2, goes unchecked for lack of DNA. The CDR3 sequence is 15 residues long. Germline loops: CDR1 SGHTA, CDR2 FQGNSA.

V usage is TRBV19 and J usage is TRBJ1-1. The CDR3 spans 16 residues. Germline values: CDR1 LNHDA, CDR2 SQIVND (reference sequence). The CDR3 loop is CASSIQGGWVNTEAFF.

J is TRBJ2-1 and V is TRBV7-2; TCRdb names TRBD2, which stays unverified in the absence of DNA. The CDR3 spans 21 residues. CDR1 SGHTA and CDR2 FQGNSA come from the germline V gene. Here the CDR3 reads CASSLAPWAGGVPLIYNEQFF.

The CDR3 region is CASSQDVQGDTQYF. V usage is TRBV4-3 and J usage is TRBJ2-3; TCRdb designates TRBD1, a call that cannot be tested without DNA. CDR1 is LGHNA and CDR2 is YSLEER in the germline V gene. CDR3 length equals 14 residues.

The chain's CDR3 is CASSQVRFAPKSGELFF. V gene TRBV3-1 combines with J gene TRBJ2-2; the D call of TRBD1 rests on TCRdb alone, since no DNA is present to check it. CDR3 size: 17 residues. Looked up from germline, CDR1 is LGHDT and CDR2 is YNNKEL (reference sequence).

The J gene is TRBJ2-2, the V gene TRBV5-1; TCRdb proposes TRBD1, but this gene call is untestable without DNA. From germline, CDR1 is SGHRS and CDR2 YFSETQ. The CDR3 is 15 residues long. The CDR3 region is CASSLAAGDTGELFF. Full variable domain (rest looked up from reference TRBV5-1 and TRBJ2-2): KAGVTQTPRYLIKTRGQQVTLSCSPISGHRSVSWYQQTPGQGLQFLFEYFSETQRNKGNFPGRFSGRQFSNSRSEMNVSTLELGDSALYLCASSLAAGDTGELFFGEGSRLTVL.

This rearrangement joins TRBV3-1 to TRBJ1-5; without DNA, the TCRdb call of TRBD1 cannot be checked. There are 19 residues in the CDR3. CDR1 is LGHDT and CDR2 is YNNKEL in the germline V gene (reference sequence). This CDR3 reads CASSHGQGRPPYSNQPQHF.

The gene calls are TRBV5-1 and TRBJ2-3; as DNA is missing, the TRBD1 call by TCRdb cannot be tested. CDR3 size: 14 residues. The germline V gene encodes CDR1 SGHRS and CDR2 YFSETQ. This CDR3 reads CASSVGDGADTQYF.

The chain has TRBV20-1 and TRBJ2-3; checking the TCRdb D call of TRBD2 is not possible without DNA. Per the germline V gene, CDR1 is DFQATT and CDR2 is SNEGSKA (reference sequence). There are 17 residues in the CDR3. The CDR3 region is CSASLLAGPRVPDTQYF.

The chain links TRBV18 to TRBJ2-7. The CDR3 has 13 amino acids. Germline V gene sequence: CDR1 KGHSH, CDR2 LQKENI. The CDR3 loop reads CASSPVSGNEQYF.

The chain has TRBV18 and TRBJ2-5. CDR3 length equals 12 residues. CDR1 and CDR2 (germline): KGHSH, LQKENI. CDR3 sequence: CASSLQQETQYF.

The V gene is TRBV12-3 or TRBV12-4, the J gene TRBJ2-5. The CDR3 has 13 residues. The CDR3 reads CASSLTTQETQYF.

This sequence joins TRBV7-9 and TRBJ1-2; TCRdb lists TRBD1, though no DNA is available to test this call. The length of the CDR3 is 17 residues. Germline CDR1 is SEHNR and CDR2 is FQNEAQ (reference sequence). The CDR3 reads CASSLYPGVDRKVGYTF.